Listed here is a single T cell receptor beta chain. Antigen: not known. Libraries were prepared by immunoSEQ multiplex PCR; TCRdb keeps only in-frame clonotypes and omits some of them. Counted here are about 5,400 clones, 82% occurring once; the ten biggest clones make up under 25%. The data originate from a study of T cell repertoires in ileal Crohn's disease. Study background: Every patient was operated on for stricturing (roughly 61%) or penetrating (approximately 40%) complications. Around 0.55 micrograms of biopsy DNA per sample underwent TCRB immunosequencing. Study results and limitations: Clonal expansions were more frequent in active smokers than non-smokers at surgery. Every patient over 26.8% clonality showed endoscopic recurrence.

Described time point: inflamed ileum from the surgical specimen. Germline V gene data show CDR1 as LNHDA and CDR2 as SQIVND (reference sequence). V dropped 3 bases and J dropped 0; count of bases not matched to a gene: 10. The CDR3 is 17 residues long. Sequenced sample: ileal tissue. The sequence came from an adult with Crohn's disease. The gene calls are TRBV19 and TRBJ2-5; 7 nucleotides line up with TRBD1. The CDR3 spells CASSISTDRMYQETQYF. Here the CDR3 DNA reads TGTGCCAGTAGTATTTCGACGGACAGGATGTACCAAGAGACCCAGTACTTC.